This is a list of T cell receptor beta chains from one sample in a study of blood T cell repertoires in COVID-19. Method: immunoSEQ multiplex PCR; TCRdb's copy keeps in-frame clones and lacks some. The repertoire holds around 80,000 clones, with 85% to 90% as singletons. Sequenced input: peripheral blood. The receptors originated from a man older than 75 with active or convalescent COVID-19. Each CDR3 is given with its conserved first and last residue. D genes are given only for firm matches. Only part of the rows carry a size: once, few, many, or a class if the clone is expanded.

J | V | D | size | CDR3 | DNA
TRBJ2-6 | TRBV14 | - | - | CASSHSPSGANVLTF | TGTGCCAGCAGCCATAGCCCGTCTGGGGCCAACGTCCTGACTTTC
TRBJ1-4 | TRBV5-1 | - | once | CASSLGQLDDEKLFF | TGCGCCAGCAGCTTGGGACAGTTGGACGATGAAAAACTGTTTTTT
TRBJ1-1 | TRBV7-2 | TRBD1 | - | CASSGDSASAEAFF | TGTGCCAGCAGTGGGGACAGCGCTTCGGCTGAAGCTTTCTTT
TRBJ2-2 | TRBV10-1 | - | - | CASTRGHTGELFF | TGCGCCAGCACCCGGGGTCACACCGGGGAGCTGTTTTTT
TRBJ2-6 | TRBV5-6 | TRBD2 | - | CASSGGTSAGANVLTF | TGTGCCAGCAGCGGGGGGACTAGCGCTGGGGCCAACGTCCTGACTTTC
TRBJ1-2 | TRBV28 | - | once | CASSLQGYGYTF | TGTGCCAGCAGTTTACAGGGGTATGGCTACACCTTC
TRBJ2-1 | TRBV6-4 | - | - | CASRGFPEINPTTRFF | TGTGCCAGCAGGGGCTTCCCGGAAATTAACCCCACAACAAGGTTCTTC
TRBJ2-1 | TRBV5-6 | TRBD1 | - | CASSRTGGTHNEQFF | TGTGCCAGCAGCCGGACAGGGGGTACCCACAATGAGCAGTTCTTC
TRBJ1-3 | TRBV18 | - | - | CASSPLPTGTGFDGNTIYF | TGTGCCAGCTCACCACTCCCCACAGGAACCGGATTCGATGGAAACACCATATATTTT
TRBJ1-1 | TRBV24-1 | - | - | CATGQGFGEAFF | TGTGCCACTGGGCAGGGCTTTGGGGAAGCTTTCTTT
TRBJ1-2 | TRBV7-9 | - | - | CASSLNSLWVYTF | TGTGCCAGCAGCTTAAACAGCCTTTGGGTATACACCTTC
TRBJ2-5 | TRBV6-5 | TRBD1 | - | CASSLTQGGETQYF | TGTGCCAGCAGTTTGACACAGGGGGGAGAGACCCAGTACTTC
TRBJ2-2 | TRBV18 | TRBD1 | - | CASSPRDRGNTGELFF | TGTGCCAGCTCACCAAGGGACAGGGGTAACACCGGGGAGCTGTTTTTT
TRBJ2-1 | TRBV24-1 | - | - | CATSDLSVNNEQFF | TGTGCCACCAGTGATTTATCAGTCAACAATGAGCAGTTCTTC